This T cell receptor beta chain appears in the sequencing data of a study of CD4 and CD8 cells across lung adenocarcinoma regions. In regard to this clonotype: The germline gene is not matched at one end of the junction; a read error may be the cause.

TCRdb redid the calling of the PCR reads with MiXCR, one entry per CDR3 protein. The repertoire consists of around 20,000 distinct CDR3 sequences, with about 43% occurring once and the leading ten covering roughly 19%. The CDR3 totals 15 residues. The V gene's germline CDR1 is MNHEY and CDR2 SMNVEV (reference sequence). The patients had localized lung adenocarcinoma, a non-small cell subtype. The clonotype originates from a male donor with lung adenocarcinoma. The CD4 and CD8 labels of this study may be unreliable. The J gene is TRBJ2-4, the V gene TRBV27; no definite D call. With the DNA end fitting TRBJ2-5 better, the J assignment may be wrong. The sample comprised CD4+ T cells from the margin of a lung tumor. Here the CDR3 reads CASKLGGGAQKTQYF. The CDR3 region has the DNA TGTGCCAGCAAGCTCGGTGGCGGTGCCCAAAAGACCCAGTACTTC.